This T cell receptor (beta chain) was found in a study of vaccination effects on CD4 cells after COVID-19. Looking at the study overall: Post-vaccine specimens arrived a median 72 days past the second dose.

A word on this clone: Its antigen is still unknown.

Using immunoSEQ multiplex PCR, the repertoire was profiled, and TCRdb retains in-frame clones only, with some absent. The repertoire includes approximately 37,000 clones, around two thirds of them detected once, and about 8% sits in the top ten. CD4+ T cells were isolated after 10 days of culture. Two doses of BNT162b2 or mRNA-1273 vaccine were administered to participants. In the vaccine recipients, nucleocapsid antibodies were negative and there was no prior SARS-CoV-2 infection. On days 3 and 7, fresh IL-2 medium replaced half the medium. V lost 2 bases and J lost 2, with 19 bases in between. This CDR3 comprises 17 residues. Per germline, CDR1 MNHEY and CDR2 SVGEGT. Findings and caveats of the study: Clonal contraction was marked in infection- and vaccine-induced clones late after vaccination.

This sequence joins TRBV6-2 or TRBV6-3 and TRBJ2-7; D gene ambiguous. The receptor's source is a human donor who received a COVID-19 vaccine. The material sequenced was CD4+ T cells from PBMCs cultured without peptide, taken after COVID-19 vaccination. The CDR3 spells CASSYPTRLSVTYEQYF. The CDR3 DNA is TGTGCCAGCAGTTACCCGACGCGGCTAAGCGTTACCTACGAGCAGTACTTC.